The 19 T cell receptor beta chains presented below share a single source sample, sequenced in a study of tumor and adjacent non-tumor tissue in lung cancer. Three rounds of nested PCR, following a modified ARM-PCR protocol, produced the TCRbeta library. TCRdb recomputed calls from the multiplex PCR reads with MiXCR, one row per CDR3 protein. The sample has 120,000 or so distinct CDR3 sequences; roughly 64% are singletons. This sample's RNA came from whole unsorted tissue. The sample consisted of lung tumor tissue. The origin of the receptors is a man aged 30-40 years with non-small cell lung cancer.

The chain is built from TRBV12-3 or TRBV12-4 and TRBJ1-5, with TRBD1 matching over 8 bases. The CDR3 runs 14 residues. Unmatched junction bases numbered 13, after V lost 4 bases and J lost 14 bases. CDR3 loop: CASSYGTGNQPKHF. The CDR3 DNA sequence: TGTGCCAGCAGTTACGGGACAGGCAATCAGCCAAAGCATTTT.

This clonotype was found many times. The chain is built from TRBV20-1 and TRBJ1-4; D uncertain. Per the germline V gene, CDR1 is DFQATT and CDR2 is SNEGSKA (reference sequence). Deletions cut 6 bases from V and 8 bases from J, with 13 bases between. This CDR3 contains 12 residues. Here the CDR3 reads CSAPAMGEKLFF. The CDR3 bases are TGCAGTGCCCCAGCCATGGGGGAAAAACTGTTTTTT.

The V call is TRBV11-2, the J call TRBJ2-1; D is ambiguous. The CDR3 spans 13 residues. Trimming left V 5 bases short and J 6 bases short, with 11 bases between. Germline assignment: CDR1 SGHAT and CDR2 FQNNGV. This CDR3 is CASSVINFNEQFF. CDR3 DNA: TGTGCCAGCAGCGTGATTAACTTCAATGAGCAGTTCTTC.

This clonotype was detected only once. No conserved phenylalanine or tryptophan ends this CDR3, so it is likely a read error. The chain carries TRBV7-2 and TRBJ2-1; 12 nucleotides line up with TRBD2. The CDR3 loop spans 16 amino acids. The V and J ends lost 5 bases and 7 bases, in that order; junction bases with no gene match: 9. Germline assignment: CDR1 SGHTA and CDR2 FQGNSA. CDR3 sequence reads: CASSDRTSGVRNEQFL. The CDR3 DNA follows: TGTGCCAGCAGCGATAGGACTAGCGGGGTCAGAAATGAGCAGTTCCTA.

This clonotype was counted a single time. This chain joins TRBV7-8 and TRBJ2-2; TRBD1 might be the D (5 bases). Germline-derived CDR1 and CDR2 are SGHVS and FQNEAQ. The CDR3 length is 14 residues. V was clipped by 1 base and J by 5 bases, with 8 bases between them. The CDR3 reads CASSLDRKTGELFF. DNA for the CDR3: TGTGCCAGCAGCTTAGACAGGAAGACCGGGGAGCTGTTTTTT.

On this clonotype itself: This sequence may be a read error, since a much larger clone differs from it by one base. The V call is TRBV12-3 or TRBV12-4, the J call TRBJ2-5; maybe TRBD2 (6 bases). The CDR3 contains 16 residues. CDR3 residues: CASSKRTSGEQEIQYF. The CDR3 DNA sequence: TGTGCCAGCAGTAAGAGGACATCGGGGGAACAAGAGATCCAGTACTTC.

The chain joins TRBV20-1 to TRBJ2-5; D ambiguous. The germline CDR1 and CDR2 sequences are DFQATT and SNEGSKA (reference sequence). The CDR3 runs to 16 residues. The V and J ends lost 0 bases and 4 bases respectively, with 18 bases between them. The CDR3 sequence is CSARDSRTNVSETQYF. For the CDR3, the DNA is TGCAGTGCTAGAGATTCCCGAACTAACGTATCAGAGACCCAGTACTTC.

With regard to this clonotype: One junction end does not reproduce the germline sequence, and a read error may be involved. The chain employs TRBV20-1 and TRBJ2-7, with D perhaps matching TRBD1 (5 bases). This CDR3 has 12 amino acids. Per the germline V gene, CDR1 is DFQATT and CDR2 is SNEGSKA (reference sequence). The CDR3 here is CTASGRGYEQYF. CDR3 sequence (DNA): TGCACTGCTAGTGGTAGGGGCTACGAGCAGTACTTC.

Details on this clonotype: The junction departs from germline at one end; a sequencing error may be responsible. The chain carries TRBV20-1 and TRBJ2-6; D is possibly TRBD1 (5 bases). The CDR3 covers 13 residues. Germline V gene lookup returns CDR1 DFQATT and CDR2 SNEGSKA (reference sequence). CDR3 DNA: TGCAGTGTCCAGTCTCCTGGGGCCTACGTCCTGACTTTC. It codes for CSVQSPGAYVLTF.

In the case of this clonotype: The junction departs from germline at one end; a sequencing error may be responsible. V is TRBV10-2 and J is TRBJ1-2, with D unresolved. The CDR3 contains 12 residues. The germline CDR1 and CDR2 sequences are WSHSY and SAAADI. The CDR3 bases are TGCACCAGCAGTGAGTCCAGGACTGGCTACACCTTC. This codes for CTSSESRTGYTF.

This clonotype was counted many times. The chain has TRBV12-3 or TRBV12-4 and TRBJ1-3; D remains unclear. Trimming took 5 bases from V and 2 from J, leaving 10 bases between them. The CDR3 is 14 amino acids. The CDR3, as DNA: TGTGCCAGCAGTAAACCTAGAGCTGGAAACACCATATATTTT. Its translation is CASSKPRAGNTIYF.

In this sample, this clonotype turned up a few times. J is TRBJ2-1 and V is TRBV12-5; no reliable D call. This CDR3 contains 15 residues. Germline V gene data show CDR1 as LGHNT and CDR2 as FRNRAP. Trimming pared 4 bases from V and 0 bases from J, leaving 10 bases between. The CDR3 sequence: CASGSVSSSYNEQFF. The CDR3 DNA reads TGTGCTAGTGGTTCGGTCTCCAGCTCCTACAATGAGCAGTTCTTC.

About this clonotype: A read error may produce the germline difference seen at one junction end. V and J are TRBV12-3 or TRBV12-4 and TRBJ1-5, with a weak D call TRBD1 (5 bases). CDR3 length equals 15 residues. The CDR3 sequence is CASTLSGRVDQAQHF. DNA for the CDR3: TGTGCCAGCACTTTAAGTGGCAGGGTCGATCAGGCCCAGCATTTT.

This chain uses TRBV6-2 or TRBV6-3 with TRBJ2-7; D call uncertain. The CDR3 has 15 residues. Germline CDR1 MNHEY, CDR2 SVGEGT. V was pared by 5 bases and J by 5 bases, with 19 bases between. The CDR3 DNA follows: TGTGCCAGCAGTCCCCTCACGGGTGGGCCCCACGAGCAGTACTTC. It is translated as CASSPLTGGPHEQYF.

This clonotype has a single count. The germline gene is not matched at one end of the junction; a read error may be the cause. The rearrangement joins TRBV11-2 to TRBJ2-2; tentatively, D is TRBD1 or TRBD2 (5 bases each). CDR3 length: 14 amino acids. Germline CDR1 reads SGHAT; CDR2 reads FQNNGV. The CDR3 nucleotides are TGTGCCAGCGGCTTGGGACCTAACACCGGGGTGCTGTTTTTT. It yields the protein CASGLGPNTGVLFF.

As for this clonotype: This may come from a read error, since a much larger clone is one base off. CDR3 amino acids: CASTDSTGLNEQFF. CDR3 sequence (DNA): TGTGCCAGCACCGATTCGACAGGGCTGAATGAGCAGTTCTTC. The chain uses TRBV12-3 or TRBV12-4 and TRBJ2-1; 7 nucleotides line up with TRBD1. V lost 7 bases and J lost 7; bases outside the gene matches: 10. The CDR3 extends over 14 amino acids.

V gene TRBV7-2 combines with J gene TRBJ2-1; 7 nucleotides match TRBD1. Germline V gene sequence: CDR1 SGHTA, CDR2 FQGNSA. With 6 bases clipped from V and 7 bases from J, the junction kept 12 bases outside the gene matches. The CDR3 covers 15 residues. For the CDR3, the DNA is TGTGCCAGCAGTCGAGGCACAGGGGTTTGGAATGAGCAGTTCTTC. As protein: CASSRGTGVWNEQFF.

With respect to this clonotype: A much larger clone lies one base from this, so it may be a read error. The chain is built from TRBV20-1 and TRBJ2-7; perhaps TRBD2 as D (5 bases). The V gene lost 0 bases and the J gene lost 0 bases, with 9 bases spanning the gap. The CDR3 has 14 amino acids. Germline V CDR1 and CDR2: DFQATT, SNEGSKA (reference sequence). CDR3 loop: CSARDPSSSYEQYV. Written as DNA, the CDR3 is TGCAGTGCTAGAGATCCTAGCAGCTCCTACGAGCAGTACGTC.

This clonotype has ten or more counts. CDR3 region: CSAREGGALSDTQYF. CDR3 bases: TGCAGTGCTAGAGAGGGAGGAGCCCTTTCAGATACGCAGTATTTT. The genes are TRBV20-1 and TRBJ2-3, with a tentative D call TRBD2 (6 bases). The CDR3 is made up of 15 amino acids. V was shortened by 0 bases and J by 4 bases, with 14 bases between the two germline ends. CDR1 is DFQATT, CDR2 SNEGSKA, per germline (reference sequence).